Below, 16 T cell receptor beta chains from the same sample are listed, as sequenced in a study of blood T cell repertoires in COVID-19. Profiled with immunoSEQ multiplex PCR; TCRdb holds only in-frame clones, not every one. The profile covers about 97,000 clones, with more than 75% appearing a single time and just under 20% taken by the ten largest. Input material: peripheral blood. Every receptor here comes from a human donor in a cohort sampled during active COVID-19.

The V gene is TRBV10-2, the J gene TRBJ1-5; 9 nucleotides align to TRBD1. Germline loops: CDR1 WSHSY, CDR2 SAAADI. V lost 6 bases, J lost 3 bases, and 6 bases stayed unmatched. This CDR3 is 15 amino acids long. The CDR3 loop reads CASRSGQGNNQPQHF. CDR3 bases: TGCGCCAGCAGATCGGGACAGGGTAACAATCAGCCCCAGCATTTT.

In nucleotides, the CDR3 is TGTGCCAGCAGCTTACGTGGCGGAAATACGCAGTATTTT. Its protein product is CASSLRGGNTQYF. The rearrangement links TRBV7-9 to TRBJ2-3; D not certain. Germline V gene lookup returns CDR1 SEHNR and CDR2 FQNEAQ (reference sequence). CDR3 size: 13 residues. Deletions cut 2 bases from V and 7 bases from J, with 10 bases between.

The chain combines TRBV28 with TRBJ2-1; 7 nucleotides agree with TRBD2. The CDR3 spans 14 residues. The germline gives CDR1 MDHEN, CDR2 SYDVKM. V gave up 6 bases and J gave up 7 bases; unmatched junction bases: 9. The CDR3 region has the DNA TGTGCCAGCAGGCTTGGCGGGAGAGTAAATGAGCAGTTCTTC. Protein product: CASRLGGRVNEQFF. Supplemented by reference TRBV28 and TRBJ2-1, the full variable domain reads DVKVTQSSRYLVKRTGEKVFLECVQDMDHENMFWYRQDPGLGLRLIYFSYDVKMKEKGDIPEGYSVSREKKERFSLILESASTNQTSMYLCASRLGGRVNEQFFGPGTRLTVL.

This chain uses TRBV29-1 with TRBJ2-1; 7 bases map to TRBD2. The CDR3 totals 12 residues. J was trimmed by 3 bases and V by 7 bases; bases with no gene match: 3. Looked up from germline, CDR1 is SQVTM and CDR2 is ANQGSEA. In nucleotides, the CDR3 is TGCAGCGCAGGGAGGGGCTACAATGAGCAGTTCTTC. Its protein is CSAGRGYNEQFF.

The chain's CDR3 is CASRGEGTQYF. CDR3 bases: TGTGCCAGCAGAGGGGAGGGTACGCAGTATTTT. This sequence joins TRBV6-5 and TRBJ2-3, with 7 nucleotides matching TRBD2. V trimming: 6 bases; J trimming: 8 bases; junction bases outside the gene matches: 2. Germline V lookup: CDR1 MNHEY, CDR2 SVGAGI. This CDR3 contains 11 residues.

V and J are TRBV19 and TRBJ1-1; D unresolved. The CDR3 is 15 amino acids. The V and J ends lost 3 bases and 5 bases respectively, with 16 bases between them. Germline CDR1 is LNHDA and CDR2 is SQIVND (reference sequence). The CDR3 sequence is CASSIVSGGGTEAFF. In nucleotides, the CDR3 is TGTGCCAGTAGTATTGTCTCGGGAGGAGGGACTGAAGCTTTCTTT.

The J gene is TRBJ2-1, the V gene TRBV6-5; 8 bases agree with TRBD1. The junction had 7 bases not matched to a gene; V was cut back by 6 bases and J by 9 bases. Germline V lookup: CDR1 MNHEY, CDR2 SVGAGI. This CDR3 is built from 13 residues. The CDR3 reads CASSRDRGSEQFF. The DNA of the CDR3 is TGTGCCAGCAGCCGTGACAGGGGTAGTGAGCAGTTCTTC.

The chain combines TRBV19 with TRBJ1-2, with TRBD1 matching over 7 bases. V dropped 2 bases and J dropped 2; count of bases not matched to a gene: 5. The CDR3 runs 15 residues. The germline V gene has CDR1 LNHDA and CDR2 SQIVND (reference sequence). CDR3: CASSIRQGDNYGYTF. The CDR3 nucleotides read TGTGCCAGTAGTATAAGACAGGGAGACAACTATGGCTACACCTTC.

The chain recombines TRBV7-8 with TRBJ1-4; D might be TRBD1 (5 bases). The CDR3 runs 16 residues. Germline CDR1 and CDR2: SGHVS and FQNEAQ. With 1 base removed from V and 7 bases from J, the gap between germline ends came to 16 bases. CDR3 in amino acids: CASSLVGTPNGEKLFF. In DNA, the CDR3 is TGTGCCAGCAGCTTAGTAGGGACTCCGAACGGTGAAAAACTGTTTTTT.

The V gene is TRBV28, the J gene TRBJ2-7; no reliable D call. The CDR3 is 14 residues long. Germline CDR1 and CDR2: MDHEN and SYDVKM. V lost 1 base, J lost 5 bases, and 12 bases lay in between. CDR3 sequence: CASSLLVMRNEQYF. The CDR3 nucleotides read TGTGCCAGCAGTTTATTAGTTATGCGAAACGAGCAGTACTTC. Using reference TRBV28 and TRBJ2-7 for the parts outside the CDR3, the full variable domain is DVKVTQSSRYLVKRTGEKVFLECVQDMDHENMFWYRQDPGLGLRLIYFSYDVKMKEKGDIPEGYSVSREKKERFSLILESASTNQTSMYLCASSLLVMRNEQYFGPGTRLTVT.

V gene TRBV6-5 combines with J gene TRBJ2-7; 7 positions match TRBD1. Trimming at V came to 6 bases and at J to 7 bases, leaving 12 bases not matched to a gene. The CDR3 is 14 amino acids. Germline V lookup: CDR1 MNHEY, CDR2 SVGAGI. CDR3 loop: CASSLDRITREQYF. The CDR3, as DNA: TGTGCCAGCAGCCTGGACAGGATAACGAGAGAGCAGTACTTC.

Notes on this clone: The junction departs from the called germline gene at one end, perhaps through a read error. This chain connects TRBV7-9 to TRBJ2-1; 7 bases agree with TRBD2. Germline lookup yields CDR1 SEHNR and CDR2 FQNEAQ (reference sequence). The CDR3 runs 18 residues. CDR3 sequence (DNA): TGTGCCAGCAGCTTACTCTTCTCGGGACTAATCTCCCACAATGAGCAGTTCTTC. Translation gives CASSLLFSGLISHNEQFF.

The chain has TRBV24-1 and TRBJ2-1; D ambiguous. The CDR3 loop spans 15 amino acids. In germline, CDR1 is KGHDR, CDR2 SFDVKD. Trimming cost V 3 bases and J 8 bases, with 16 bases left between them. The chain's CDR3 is CATSDPISSTHEQFF. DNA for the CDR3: TGTGCCACCAGTGATCCCATCTCTTCTACCCATGAGCAGTTCTTC.

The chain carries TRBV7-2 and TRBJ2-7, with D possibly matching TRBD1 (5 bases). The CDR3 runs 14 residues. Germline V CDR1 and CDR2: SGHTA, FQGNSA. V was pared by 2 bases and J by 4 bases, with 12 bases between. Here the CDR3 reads CASSLWGGPYEQYF. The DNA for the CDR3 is TGTGCCAGCAGCTTATGGGGCGGACCATACGAGCAGTACTTC.

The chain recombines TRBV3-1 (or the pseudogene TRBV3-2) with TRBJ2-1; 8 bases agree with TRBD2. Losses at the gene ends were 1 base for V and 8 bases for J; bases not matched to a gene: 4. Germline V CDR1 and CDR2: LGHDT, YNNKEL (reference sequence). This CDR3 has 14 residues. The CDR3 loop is CASSQVSGNYEQFF. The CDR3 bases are TGTGCCAGCAGCCAAGTTAGCGGGAACTATGAGCAGTTCTTC.

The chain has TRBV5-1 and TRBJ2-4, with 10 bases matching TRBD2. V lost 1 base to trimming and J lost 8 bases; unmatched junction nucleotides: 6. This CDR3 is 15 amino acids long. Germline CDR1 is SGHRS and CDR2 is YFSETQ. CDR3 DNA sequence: TGCGCCAGCAGCTTGTCTAGCGGGAGATCAGACATTCAGTACTTC. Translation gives CASSLSSGRSDIQYF.